What follows are 28 T cell receptor beta chains derived from one specimen sequenced in a study of blood T cell repertoires in COVID-19. Clones were sequenced by immunoSEQ multiplex PCR, and TCRdb holds only the in-frame ones, with some missing. Of about 97,000 clones listed, about 90% are singletons. Sequenced: peripheral blood. All receptors come from a man aged 45 to 65 with acute or convalescent COVID-19.

The V call is TRBV30, the J call TRBJ2-7; weak D call: TRBD2 (6 bases). V was trimmed by 8 bases and J by 3 bases, leaving 11 bases between them. The CDR3 has 11 residues. The germline V gene has CDR1 GTSNPN and CDR2 SVGIG (reference sequence). The CDR3 sequence is CAGAEGYEQYF. The CDR3 DNA is TGTGCCGGGGCGGAGGGCTACGAGCAGTACTTC.

The V gene is TRBV5-6, the J gene TRBJ2-2; TRBD1 matches at 10 bases. Looked up from germline, CDR1 is SGHDT and CDR2 is YYEEEE. V shed 4 bases, J shed 7 bases, and the junction held 10 bases outside the gene matches. This CDR3 contains 16 residues. CDR3 amino acids: CASSTWGTGAFGELFF. The DNA of the CDR3 is TGTGCCAGCAGCACGTGGGGGACAGGGGCCTTCGGGGAGCTGTTTTTT.

This rearrangement joins TRBV2 to TRBJ1-2; tentatively, D is TRBD1 (6 bases). The germline V gene encodes CDR1 SNHLY and CDR2 FYNNEI. The V end was cut by 6 bases, the J end by 2 bases, with 16 bases between. The CDR3 length is 15 residues. CDR3 in DNA: TGTGCCAGCAGCGCTGGTGACAGGCCGAACTATGGCTACACCTTC. Protein sequence: CASSAGDRPNYGYTF.

The table lists this clone with a count of one. V gene TRBV7-6 combines with J gene TRBJ2-2; possible D gene TRBD1, 7 bases. CDR3 length equals 15 residues. Germline V gene lookup returns CDR1 SGHVS and CDR2 FNYEAQ. The ends were cut back, 1 base at V and 4 bases at J, with 10 bases in the middle. CDR3 sequence (DNA): TGTGCCAGCAGCTTAGGCAGGGGGGTCACCGGGGAGCTGTTTTTT. Translated: CASSLGRGVTGELFF. Complete variable domain (other parts from reference TRBV7-6 and TRBJ2-2): GAGVSQSPRYKVTKRGQDVALRCDPISGHVSLYWYRQALGQGPEFLTYFNYEAQQDKSGLPNDRFSAERPEGSISTLTIQRTEQRDSAMYRCASSLGRGVTGELFFGEGSRLTVL.

V usage is TRBV4-1 and J usage is TRBJ1-2, with 7 bases identical to TRBD1. The CDR3 length is 15 residues. Germline-derived CDR1 and CDR2 are MGHRA and YSYEKL. The V segment lost 1 base and the J segment 10 bases; nucleotides outside the gene matches: 12. The CDR3 protein is CASSQVTGARNNYTF. The CDR3 coding sequence is TGCGCCAGCAGCCAAGTAACAGGGGCGCGAAATAACTACACCTTC.

This clone was detected only once. The genes are TRBV4-1 and TRBJ2-1; 8 bases are shared with TRBD2. CDR3 length: 15 residues. Germline CDR1 reads MGHRA; CDR2 reads YSYEKL. V was clipped by 3 bases and J by 4 bases; unmatched bases: 5. The DNA of the CDR3 is TGCGCCAGCAGCCATCCGGCGGGGGGATACAATGAGCAGTTCTTC. It encodes CASSHPAGGYNEQFF.

CDR3 coding DNA: TGTGCCAGCAGTTCACAGGGGGCCATATCGGGCACTGAAGCTTTCTTT. This encodes CASSSQGAISGTEAFF. The V call is TRBV27, the J call TRBJ1-1, with 9 positions matching TRBD1. Germline CDR1 reads MNHEY; CDR2 reads SMNVEV (reference sequence). V dropped 4 bases and J dropped 4; count of bases not matched to a gene: 10. There are 16 residues in the CDR3.

This clone was picked up one time. The chain employs TRBV19 and TRBJ1-4, with TRBD1 identical over 8 bases. This CDR3 has 18 amino acids. Trimming at V came to 1 base and at J to 0 bases, leaving 7 bases not matched to a gene. Germline V gene lookup returns CDR1 LNHDA and CDR2 SQIVND (reference sequence). The CDR3 sequence: CASSIGARTGTTNEKLFF. DNA of the CDR3: TGTGCCAGTAGTATAGGGGCTCGGACAGGGACAACTAATGAAAAACTGTTTTTT.

A few counts support this clone. The J gene is TRBJ1-5, the V gene TRBV2; no clear D. Between the trimmed V and J ends, which lost 3 bases and 2 bases, there was a span of 8 bases. The CDR3 runs 14 residues. Germline V gene sequence: CDR1 SNHLY, CDR2 FYNNEI. The CDR3 is CASSELRGNQPQHF. Written as DNA, the CDR3 is TGTGCCAGCAGTGAGTTGAGGGGCAATCAGCCCCAGCATTTT.

The rearrangement uses TRBV29-1 and TRBJ1-2; D uncertain. The CDR3 is 14 residues long. CDR1 and CDR2 from the germline V gene are SQVTM and ANQGSEA. V was shortened by 0 bases and J by 5 bases, with 13 bases between the two germline ends. The DNA for the CDR3 is TGCAGCGTTGAAGATCGTGGGTGGGCTTATGGCTACACCTTC. It codes for CSVEDRGWAYGYTF.

The chain uses TRBV7-9 and TRBJ1-1; D is unresolved. The CDR3 covers 13 residues. Per germline, CDR1 SEHNR and CDR2 FQNEAQ (reference sequence). Between the trimmed V and J ends, which lost 3 bases and 0 bases, there was a span of 5 bases. In DNA form, the CDR3 reads TGTGCCAGCAGCTTTCCGGTGAACACTGAAGCTTTCTTT. This translates into CASSFPVNTEAFF.

The V gene is TRBV6-1, the J gene TRBJ1-5; D is ambiguous. Germline loops: CDR1 MNHNS, CDR2 SASEGT. The CDR3 consists of 14 residues. Trimming left V 1 base short and J 3 bases short, with 7 bases between. The CDR3 DNA reads TGTGCCAGCAGTGAAGTGGCAGACAATCAGCCCCAGCATTTT. Protein product: CASSEVADNQPQHF.

For the CDR3, the DNA is TGTGCCAGCAGCCCGTACCGGGACAGATTTTCACCCCTCCACTTT. It specifies CASSPYRDRFSPLHF. V is TRBV7-2 and J is TRBJ1-6; 7 bases map to TRBD1. J lost 9 bases, V lost 5 bases, and 10 bases had no gene match. This CDR3 has 15 amino acids. Per germline, CDR1 SGHTA and CDR2 FQGNSA. The full variable domain, its missing parts supplied by reference TRBV7-2 and TRBJ1-6, is GAGVSQSPSNKVTEKGKDVELRCDPISGHTALYWYRQSLGQGLEFLIYFQGNSAPDKSGLPSDRFSAERTGGSVSTLTIQRTQQEDSAVYLCASSPYRDRFSPLHFGNGTRLTVT.

This chain connects TRBV7-2 to TRBJ2-3; possible D gene TRBD2, 6 bases. CDR3 size: 15 residues. V shed 5 bases and J shed 0 bases, with 12 bases lying between them. Looked up from germline, CDR1 is SGHTA and CDR2 is FQGNSA. The CDR3 DNA reads TGTGCCAGCAGCCTTGCGGGACTCAGCACAGATACGCAGTATTTT. Protein product: CASSLAGLSTDTQYF. Looking up the rest from reference TRBV7-2 and TRBJ2-3 gives the full variable domain: GAGVSQSPSNKVTEKGKDVELRCDPISGHTALYWYRQSLGQGLEFLIYFQGNSAPDKSGLPSDRFSAERTGGSVSTLTIQRTQQEDSAVYLCASSLAGLSTDTQYFGPGTRLTVL.

The rearrangement uses TRBV27 and TRBJ1-5; D is ambiguous. Trimming removed 3 bases from V and 3 bases from J, with 3 bases in between. Germline V gene lookup returns CDR1 MNHEY and CDR2 SMNVEV (reference sequence). CDR3 size: 12 residues. CDR3 nucleotides: TGTGCCAGCAGTTTCATCAATCAGCCCCAGCATTTT. The encoded protein is CASSFINQPQHF.

The genes are TRBV18 and TRBJ1-2; weak D call: TRBD1 (5 bases). Trimming pared 3 bases from V and 0 bases from J, leaving 8 bases between. This CDR3 is 14 amino acids long. The germline CDR1 and CDR2 sequences are KGHSH and LQKENI. Written as DNA, the CDR3 is TGTGCCAGCTCACCCCCAGGGTCTAACTATGGCTACACCTTC. Amino acid sequence: CASSPPGSNYGYTF.

The chain couples TRBV5-1 to TRBJ1-1, with D uncertain. The V end was cut by 1 base, the J end by 11 bases, with 15 bases between. The CDR3 is made up of 13 amino acids. Germline lookup yields CDR1 SGHRS and CDR2 YFSETQ. CDR3 loop: CASSLSATRRAFF. CDR3 coding DNA: TGCGCCAGCAGCTTGTCGGCTACACGGCGGGCTTTCTTT.

V usage is TRBV9 and J usage is TRBJ1-6, with D unresolved. This CDR3 is built from 13 residues. V was clipped by 8 bases and J by 5 bases, with 11 bases between them. The germline gives CDR1 SGDLS, CDR2 YYNGEE. CDR3 amino acids: CARGGLDNSPLHF. In DNA form, the CDR3 reads TGTGCCAGGGGAGGGTTAGATAATTCACCCCTCCACTTT.

The V call is TRBV18, the J call TRBJ2-1, with 9 bases identical to TRBD1. Per the germline V gene, CDR1 is KGHSH and CDR2 is LQKENI. The CDR3 totals 15 residues. Trimming removed 5 bases from V and 7 bases from J; junction bases left unmatched: 9. The CDR3 bases are TGTGCCAGCTCAACCTACAGGGGGCGATGGAATGAGCAGTTCTTC. This codes for CASSTYRGRWNEQFF.

The CDR3 DNA reads TGTGCCAGCAGCAAAAGGGCCAGGGGGCTTGGAGAGACCCAGTACTTC. Residues: CASSKRARGLGETQYF. The chain combines TRBV21-1 with TRBJ2-5; the DNA was not compared with TRBD1, the D call given in the table. TRBV21-1 is marked as a pseudogene. This CDR3 has 16 amino acids.

The chain couples TRBV2 to TRBJ2-3; possible D gene TRBD2, 6 bases. V shed 6 bases and J shed 2 bases, with 18 bases lying between them. The CDR3 runs to 16 residues. Germline assignment: CDR1 SNHLY and CDR2 FYNNEI. The CDR3 protein is CASSKLRGTSTDTQYF. CDR3 nucleotides: TGTGCCAGCAGCAAACTTCGGGGGACCTCCACAGATACGCAGTATTTT.

The gene calls are TRBV25-1 and TRBJ1-1; no clear D. The CDR3 loop spans 15 amino acids. V gave up 10 bases and J gave up 0 bases, with 18 bases separating them. CDR1 is MGHDK and CDR2 is SYGVNS in the germline V gene. The CDR3 DNA sequence: TGTGCCACCCGACGGGGAGGGCAATTGAACACTGAAGCTTTCTTT. This encodes CATRRGGQLNTEAFF.

This clone was seen just once. This chain uses TRBV9 with TRBJ1-1, with D unresolved. Trimming shortened V by 5 bases and J by 1 base, and 21 bases separated the two germline ends. The CDR3 extends over 17 amino acids. Looked up from germline, CDR1 is SGDLS and CDR2 is YYNGEE. The CDR3 bases are TGTGCCAGCAGTCGGTTCATGGGAGGTTTTTCGAACACTGAAGCTTTCTTT. Translated: CASSRFMGGFSNTEAFF.

This clone was seen a few times. J is TRBJ2-2 and V is TRBV7-9; 8 bases line up with TRBD1. The CDR3 sequence is 18 residues long. CDR1 is SEHNR and CDR2 is FQNEAQ in the germline V gene (reference sequence). V lost 5 bases, J lost 0 bases, and 11 bases stayed unmatched. CDR3 nucleotide sequence: TGTGCCAGCAGCCAGGGACAGGCCCGACTCGCGAACACCGGGGAGCTGTTTTTT. Its translation: CASSQGQARLANTGELFF. The variable domain in full, completed from reference TRBV7-9 and TRBJ2-2, reads DTGVSQNPRHKITKRGQNVTFRCDPISEHNRLYWYRQTLGQGPEFLTYFQNEAQLEKSRLLSDRFSAERPKGSFSTLEIQRTEQGDSAMYLCASSQGQARLANTGELFFGEGSRLTVL.

The V and J genes are TRBV13 and TRBJ2-7, with TRBD1 matching 9 bases. CDR3 size: 16 residues. Trimming removed 0 bases from V and 4 bases from J; junction bases left unmatched: 7. Germline CDR1 and CDR2: PRHDT and FYEKMQ (reference sequence). CDR3 in amino acids: CASSLGTGQGGYEQYF. The CDR3 DNA follows: TGTGCCAGCAGCTTAGGGACGGGACAGGGAGGATACGAGCAGTACTTC.

This chain links TRBV29-1 with TRBJ1-2, with D maybe TRBD1 (6 bases). Trimming pared 2 bases from V and 7 bases from J, leaving 11 bases between. Per the germline V gene, CDR1 is SQVTM and CDR2 is ANQGSEA. There are 12 residues in the CDR3. Here the CDR3 DNA reads TGCAGCGTTGAACCCCAGGGGTCTGGCTACACCTTC. Translation gives CSVEPQGSGYTF.

This chain connects TRBV19 to TRBJ1-2; D call uncertain. From germline, CDR1 is LNHDA and CDR2 SQIVND (reference sequence). V lost 4 bases, J lost 6 bases, and 15 bases lay in between. This CDR3 is built from 14 residues. This CDR3 is CASSTGVGMDGYTF. CDR3 bases: TGTGCCAGTAGTACGGGAGTTGGGATGGATGGCTACACCTTC.

The rearrangement uses TRBV7-8 and TRBJ2-7, with D perhaps matching TRBD1 (6 bases). CDR3 length: 15 amino acids. Germline-derived CDR1 and CDR2 are SGHVS and FQNEAQ. V was shortened by 5 bases and J by 0 bases, with 14 bases between the two germline ends. The CDR3 sequence: CASSHTGISSYEQYF. The CDR3 nucleotides read TGTGCCAGCAGCCACACAGGGATTAGCTCCTACGAGCAGTACTTC.